This TCR beta chain was obtained from a study of lung T cells in sarcoidosis with Löfgren's syndrome (dated by TCRdb to 2015 to 2018). As for the study more broadly: Sarcoidosis was characterized as a granulomatous disease that is mostly pulmonary, in which CD4+ T cells accumulate in bronchoalveolar lavage fluid. The repertoire analyses were focused on Lofgren's syndrome patients.

The instrument was an Illumina MiSeq. The public reads were reprocessed in TCRdb via fastp at Q25 and MiXCR, keeping in-frame beta chains. Entries that share a CDR3 protein sequence are merged under the most common genes and DNA. The sample table shows tens of thousands of distinct CDR3 sequences, and around 20% are seen once. About 2% of the sample is taken by the ten largest. Trimming at the junction amounts to 8 bases on V and 2 bases on J, and the germline ends lie 6 bases apart. Taken from cysteine to phenylalanine, the CDR3 has 11 residues. The sequence is cut down to CDR3 DNA, 33 bases in frame from base 1. Via the germline V gene (reference sequence), CDR1 is MNHEY and CDR2 SMNVEV. Points the paper makes about the study in general: TRAV12-1 and TRBV2 were reported as the most expanded V gene segments in Löfgren's syndrome patients compared with control subjects. Multiple Lofgren's syndrome patients were reported to share TRAV12-1 and TRBV2 CDR3 motifs, a finding that suggests public CD4+ TCR repertoires. Analysis of alphabeta pairing showed that TRAV12-1 paired preferentially with TRBV2, and the TCRs formed by this pairing showed CDR3 homology. Recognition of a sarcoidosis-associated antigen was only suggested, and the antigen itself remained putative and was not identified.

This clonotype has ten or more counts. The clone's antigen remains unknown. No base quality information exists; no much larger clone differs at one position. The chain uses TRBV27 and TRBJ1-2, with no reliable assignment of the D segment. This receptor was taken from a human donor with sarcoidosis (Löfgren's syndrome or another form), or a control subject (not recorded which). Sequences were obtained from CD4+ T cells from PBMCs. The CDR3 in this case is CASGRNYGYTF. DNA sequence: TGTGCCAGCGGAAGAAACTATGGCTACACCTTC.